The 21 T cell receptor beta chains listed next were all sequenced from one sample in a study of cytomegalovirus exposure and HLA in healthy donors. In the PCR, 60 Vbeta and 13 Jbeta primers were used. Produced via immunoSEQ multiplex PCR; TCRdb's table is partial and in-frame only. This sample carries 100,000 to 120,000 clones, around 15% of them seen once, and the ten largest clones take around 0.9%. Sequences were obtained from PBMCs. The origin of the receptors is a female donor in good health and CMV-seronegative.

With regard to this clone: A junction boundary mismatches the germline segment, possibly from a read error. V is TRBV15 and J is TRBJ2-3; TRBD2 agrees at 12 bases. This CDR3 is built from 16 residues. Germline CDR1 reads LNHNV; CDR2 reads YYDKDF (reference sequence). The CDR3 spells CATRRDLGLAGDTQYF. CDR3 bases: TGTGCCACCAGAAGAGACCTGGGACTAGCGGGCGATACGCAGTATTTT. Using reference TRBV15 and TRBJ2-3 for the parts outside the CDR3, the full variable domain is DAMVIQNPRYQVTQFGKPVTLSCSQTLNHNVMYWYQQKSSQAPKLLFHYYDKDFNNEADTPDNFQSRRPNTSFCFLDIRSPGLGDTAMYLCATRRDLGLAGDTQYFGPGTRLTVL.

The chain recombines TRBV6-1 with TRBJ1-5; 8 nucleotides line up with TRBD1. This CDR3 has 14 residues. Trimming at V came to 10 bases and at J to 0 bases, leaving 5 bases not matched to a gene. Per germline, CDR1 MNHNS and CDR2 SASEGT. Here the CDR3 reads CAIDRGFSNQPQHF. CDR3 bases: TGTGCCATCGACAGGGGCTTTAGCAATCAGCCCCAGCATTTT.

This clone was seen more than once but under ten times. Here the CDR3 DNA reads TGTGCCAGCAGGATACAGGGCGAAGCTTTCTTT. Encoded protein: CASRIQGEAFF. This chain uses TRBV2 with TRBJ1-1, with a possible D match to TRBD1 (6 bases). The CDR3 totals 11 residues. V lost 6 bases to trimming and J lost 8 bases, with 10 bases between them. Germline CDR1 and CDR2: SNHLY and FYNNEI. Combining the CDR3 with reference TRBV2 and TRBJ1-1 gives the whole variable domain EPEVTQTPSHQVTQMGQEVILRCVPISNHLYFYWYRQILGQKVEFLVSFYNNEISEKSEIFDDQFSVERPDGSNFTLKIRSTKLEDSAMYFCASRIQGEAFFGQGTRLTVV.

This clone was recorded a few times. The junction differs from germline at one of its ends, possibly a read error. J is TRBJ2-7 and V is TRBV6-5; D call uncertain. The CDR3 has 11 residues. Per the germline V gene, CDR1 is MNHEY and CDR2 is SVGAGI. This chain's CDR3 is CASTSSHEQYF. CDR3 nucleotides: TGTGCCAGCACGTCCTCCCACGAGCAGTACTTC.

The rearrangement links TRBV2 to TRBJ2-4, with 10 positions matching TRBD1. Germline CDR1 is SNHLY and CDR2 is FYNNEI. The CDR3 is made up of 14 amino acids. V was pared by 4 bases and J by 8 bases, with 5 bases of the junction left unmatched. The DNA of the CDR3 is TGTGCCAGCAGTGTGGACAGGGGGGCGGACATTCAGTACTTC. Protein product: CASSVDRGADIQYF.

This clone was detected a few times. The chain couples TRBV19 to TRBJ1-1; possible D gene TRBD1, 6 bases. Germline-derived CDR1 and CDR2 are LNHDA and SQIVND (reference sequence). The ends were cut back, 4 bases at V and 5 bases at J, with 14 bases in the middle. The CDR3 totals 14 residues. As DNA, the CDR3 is TGTGCCAGTAGTAATCAGGGGTTGTATACTGAAGCTTTCTTT. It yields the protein CASSNQGLYTEAFF.

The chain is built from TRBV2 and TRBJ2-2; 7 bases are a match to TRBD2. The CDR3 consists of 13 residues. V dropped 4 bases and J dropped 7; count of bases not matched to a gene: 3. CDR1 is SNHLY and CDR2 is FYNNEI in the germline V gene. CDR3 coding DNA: TGTGCCAGCAGTGGGGAGGGAATCGGGGAGCTGTTTTTT. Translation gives CASSGEGIGELFF.

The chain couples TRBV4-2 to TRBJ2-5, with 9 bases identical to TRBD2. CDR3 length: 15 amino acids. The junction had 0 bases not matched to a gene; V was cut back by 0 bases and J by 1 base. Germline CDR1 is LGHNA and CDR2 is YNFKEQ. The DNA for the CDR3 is TGTGCCAGCAGCCAAGAGCGGGGGGGCCAAGAGACCCAGTACTTC. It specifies CASSQERGGQETQYF.

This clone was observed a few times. The CDR3 sequence is CASSDTPGQGVNTEAFF. CDR3 bases: TGTGCCAGCAGTGACACACCGGGACAGGGGGTGAACACTGAAGCTTTCTTT. This chain links TRBV6-1 with TRBJ1-1, with TRBD1 identical over 11 bases. The ends lost 3 bases at V and 0 bases at J; junction bases unmatched: 6. Germline CDR1 and CDR2: MNHNS and SASEGT. The CDR3 covers 17 residues.

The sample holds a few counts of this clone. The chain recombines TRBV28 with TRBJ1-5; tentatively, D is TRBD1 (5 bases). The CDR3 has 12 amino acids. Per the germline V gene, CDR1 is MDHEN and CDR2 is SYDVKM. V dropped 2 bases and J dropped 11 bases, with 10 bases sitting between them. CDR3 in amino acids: CASSLGQGSQHF. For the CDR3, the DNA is TGTGCCAGCAGTTTAGGGCAGGGATCCCAGCATTTT.

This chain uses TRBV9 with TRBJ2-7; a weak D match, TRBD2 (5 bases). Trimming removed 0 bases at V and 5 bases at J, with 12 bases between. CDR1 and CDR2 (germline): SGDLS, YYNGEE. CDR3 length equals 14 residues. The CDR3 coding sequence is TGTGCCAGCAGCGTAGATCCGGGATTCAACGAGCAGTACTTC. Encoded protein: CASSVDPGFNEQYF.

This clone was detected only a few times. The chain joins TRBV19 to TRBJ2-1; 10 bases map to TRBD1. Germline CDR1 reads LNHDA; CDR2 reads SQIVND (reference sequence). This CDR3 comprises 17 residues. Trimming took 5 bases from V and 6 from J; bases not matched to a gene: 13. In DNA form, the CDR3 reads TGTGCCAGTAGTCAATTGAGAGGGACAGGGGTAGTCAATGAGCAGTTCTTC. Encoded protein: CASSQLRGTGVVNEQFF.

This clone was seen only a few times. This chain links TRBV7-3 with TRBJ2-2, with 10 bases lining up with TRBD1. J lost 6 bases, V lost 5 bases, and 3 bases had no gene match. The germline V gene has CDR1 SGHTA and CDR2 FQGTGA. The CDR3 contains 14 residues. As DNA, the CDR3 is TGTGCCAGCAGCCGGACAGGGGGGGCCGGGGAGCTGTTTTTT. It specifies CASSRTGGAGELFF.

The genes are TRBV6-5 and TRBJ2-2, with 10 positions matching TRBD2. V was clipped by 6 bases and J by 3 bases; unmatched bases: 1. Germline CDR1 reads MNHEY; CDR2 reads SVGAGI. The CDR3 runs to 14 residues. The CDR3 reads CASRSGGDTGELFF. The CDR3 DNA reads TGTGCCAGCAGAAGCGGGGGGGACACCGGGGAGCTGTTTTTT.

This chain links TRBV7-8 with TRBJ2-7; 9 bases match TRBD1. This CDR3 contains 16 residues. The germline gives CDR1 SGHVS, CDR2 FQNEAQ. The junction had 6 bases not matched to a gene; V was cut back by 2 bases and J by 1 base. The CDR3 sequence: CASSLNSGQGSYEQYF. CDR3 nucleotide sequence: TGTGCCAGCAGCTTAAATTCAGGACAGGGGTCCTACGAGCAGTACTTC.

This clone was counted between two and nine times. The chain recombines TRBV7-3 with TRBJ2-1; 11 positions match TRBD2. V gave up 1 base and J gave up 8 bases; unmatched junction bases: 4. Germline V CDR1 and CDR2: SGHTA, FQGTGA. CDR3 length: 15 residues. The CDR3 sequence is CASSLILAGAHEQFF. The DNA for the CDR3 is TGTGCCAGCAGCTTAATACTAGCGGGAGCCCATGAGCAGTTCTTC.

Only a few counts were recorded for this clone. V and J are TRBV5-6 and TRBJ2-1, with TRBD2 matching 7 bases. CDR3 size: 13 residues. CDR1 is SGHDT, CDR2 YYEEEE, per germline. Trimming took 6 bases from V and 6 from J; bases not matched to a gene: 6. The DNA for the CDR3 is TGTGCCAGCACACGACGGGGGGTCAATGAGCAGTTCTTC. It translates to CASTRRGVNEQFF.

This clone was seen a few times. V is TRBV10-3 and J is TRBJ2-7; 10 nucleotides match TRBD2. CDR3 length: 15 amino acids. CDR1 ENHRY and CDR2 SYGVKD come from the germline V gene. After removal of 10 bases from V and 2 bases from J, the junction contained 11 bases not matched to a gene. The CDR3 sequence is CATTLTSGPPYEQYF. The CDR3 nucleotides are TGTGCCACCACCCTGACTAGCGGGCCACCCTACGAGCAGTACTTC.

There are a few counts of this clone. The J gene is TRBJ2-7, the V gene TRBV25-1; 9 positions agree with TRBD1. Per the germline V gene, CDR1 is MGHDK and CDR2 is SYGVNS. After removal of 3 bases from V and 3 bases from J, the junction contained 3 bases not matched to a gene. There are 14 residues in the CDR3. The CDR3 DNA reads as TGTGCCAGCAGTGACGGGACAGGGTACTACGAGCAGTACTTC. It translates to CASSDGTGYYEQYF.

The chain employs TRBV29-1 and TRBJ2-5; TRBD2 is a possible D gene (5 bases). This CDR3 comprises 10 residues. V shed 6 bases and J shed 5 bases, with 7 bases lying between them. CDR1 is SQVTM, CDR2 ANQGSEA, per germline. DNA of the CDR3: TGCAGCGTCGGCGGGGAGACCCAGTACTTC. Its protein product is CSVGGETQYF.

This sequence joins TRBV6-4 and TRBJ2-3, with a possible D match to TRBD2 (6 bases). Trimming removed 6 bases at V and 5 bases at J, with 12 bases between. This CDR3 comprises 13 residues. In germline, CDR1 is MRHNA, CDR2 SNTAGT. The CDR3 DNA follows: TGTGCCAGCAGCCGGGAGCGAGGAGATACGCAGTATTTT. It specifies CASSRERGDTQYF.